These 13 T cell receptor beta chains originate from one sample sequenced in a study of blood T cell repertoires in COVID-19. The assay was immunoSEQ multiplex PCR, and TCRdb's table has in-frame clones only and misses some. The table records 150,000 to 200,000 clones, about 81% of them present only once. The specimen sequenced was peripheral blood. The receptors come from a man aged 60 to 69 with active or convalescent COVID-19.

This clone was seen once. The chain recombines TRBV9 with TRBJ2-3; 7 bases match TRBD1. The J segment lost 1 base and the V segment lost 0 bases, leaving 8 bases of the junction unmatched. The CDR3 totals 17 residues. Germline CDR1 SGDLS, CDR2 YYNGEE. CDR3 coding DNA: TGTGCCAGCAGCGTAGCTCTCACAACAGGGGGCACAGATACGCAGTATTTT. Translated: CASSVALTTGGTDTQYF.

This clone was detected once. This chain joins TRBV5-4 and TRBJ2-2; no firm D call. V was pared by 1 base and J by 3 bases, with 4 bases between. The germline V gene encodes CDR1 SGHNT and CDR2 YYREEE (reference sequence). This CDR3 has 13 residues. CDR3 sequence: CASSLSYTGELFF. The DNA of the CDR3 is TGTGCCAGCAGCTTGTCTTACACCGGGGAGCTGTTTTTT.

Here the CDR3 reads CASSPKQGASYEQYF. DNA for the CDR3: TGTGCCAGCTCACCCAAACAGGGGGCTTCCTACGAGCAGTACTTC. This chain links TRBV18 with TRBJ2-7; TRBD1 aligns across 9 bases. This CDR3 region has 15 residues. J gave up 1 base and V 3 bases, and 4 bases lay outside the gene matches. CDR1 is KGHSH and CDR2 is LQKENI in the germline V gene.

This sequence joins TRBV11-3 and TRBJ2-1, with D maybe TRBD1 (5 bases). Germline assignment: CDR1 SGHNT and CDR2 YENEEA. Trimming removed 4 bases at V and 9 bases at J, with 10 bases between. This CDR3 is 12 amino acids long. This chain's CDR3 is CASSYQGSEQFF. For the CDR3, the DNA is TGTGCCAGCAGCTACCAGGGTTCTGAGCAGTTCTTC.

Details on this clone: Other DNA sequences in this specimen translate into the identical CDR3. The rearrangement links TRBV3-1 (or the pseudogene TRBV3-2) to TRBJ2-5, with 15 positions matching TRBD2. Germline V gene sequence: CDR1 LGHDT, CDR2 YNNKEL (reference sequence). This CDR3 has 16 residues. The V and J ends lost 4 bases and 2 bases, in that order; junction bases with no gene match: 2. In DNA, the CDR3 is TGTGCCAGCAGCCCTGGACTAGCGGGGGGGCAAGAGACCCAGTACTTC. Protein product: CASSPGLAGGQETQYF.

A few counts support this clone. This chain joins TRBV4-1 and TRBJ1-5; a weak D match, TRBD1 (5 bases). In germline, CDR1 is MGHRA, CDR2 YSYEKL. Trimming took off 0 bases at V and 3 bases at J, with 9 bases between the two ends. The CDR3 length is 15 residues. CDR3 in amino acids: CASSQDPGFNQPQHF. CDR3 coding DNA: TGCGCCAGCAGCCAAGACCCAGGGTTCAATCAGCCCCAGCATTTT.

The CDR3 reads CASGQGLSNTEAFF. DNA for the CDR3: TGTGCCAGCGGACAGGGTCTGTCGAACACTGAAGCTTTCTTT. The chain has TRBV27 and TRBJ1-1; 8 bases align to TRBD1. Germline V gene sequence: CDR1 MNHEY, CDR2 SMNVEV (reference sequence). CDR3 size: 14 residues. J was trimmed by 1 base and V by 8 bases; bases with no gene match: 6.

This clone came up a few times. The chain carries TRBV7-8 and TRBJ2-3; tentative D call: TRBD2 (5 bases). This CDR3 comprises 14 residues. Germline lookup yields CDR1 SGHVS and CDR2 FQNEAQ. Trimming removed 5 bases at V and 3 bases at J, with 12 bases between. The CDR3 sequence is CASSPGVGTDTQYF. Here the CDR3 DNA reads TGTGCCAGCAGCCCCGGGGTAGGGACAGATACGCAGTATTTT.

This clone was recorded at least ten times. V gene TRBV11-2 combines with J gene TRBJ1-1; 8 nucleotides align to TRBD1. Germline V CDR1 and CDR2: SGHAT, FQNNGV. There are 13 residues in the CDR3. Trimming took 5 bases from V and 4 from J; bases not matched to a gene: 3. CDR3: CASSLDRGTEAFF. The CDR3, as DNA: TGTGCCAGCAGCCTCGACAGGGGCACTGAAGCTTTCTTT.

The genes are TRBV6-5 and TRBJ1-2; 7 bases fit TRBD1. This CDR3 has 14 residues. CDR1 is MNHEY and CDR2 is SVGAGI in the germline V gene. The trim removed 6 bases at V and 5 bases at J, leaving 9 bases unmatched. CDR3 protein: CASSLGTDSYGYTF. CDR3 sequence (DNA): TGTGCCAGCAGCCTCGGGACAGATTCATATGGCTACACCTTC.

The rearrangement uses TRBV7-9 and TRBJ2-1; TRBD2 aligns across 11 bases. This CDR3 contains 17 residues. With 1 base clipped from V and 2 bases from J, the junction kept 4 bases outside the gene matches. Germline lookup yields CDR1 SEHNR and CDR2 FQNEAQ (reference sequence). CDR3 DNA: TGTGCCAGCAGCTTAGACCCACTAGCGGGGGCCTACAATGAGCAGTTCTTC. Protein: CASSLDPLAGAYNEQFF.

The chain combines TRBV6-5 with TRBJ1-1; weak D call: TRBD1 (6 bases). Trimming shortened V by 2 bases and J by 0 bases, and 7 bases separated the two germline ends. CDR1 and CDR2 from the germline V gene are MNHEY and SVGAGI. This CDR3 comprises 14 residues. The DNA of the CDR3 is TGTGCCAGCAGTTACCCAGGGGTGAACACTGAAGCTTTCTTT. As protein: CASSYPGVNTEAFF.

This rearrangement joins TRBV4-1 to TRBJ1-1; tentatively, D is TRBD1 (6 bases). V lost 4 bases and J 0 bases, leaving 9 bases between the germline ends. Germline CDR1 is MGHRA and CDR2 is YSYEKL. The length of the CDR3 is 14 residues. CDR3 sequence (DNA): TGCGCCAGCAGCCCGGGACAACTGAACACTGAAGCTTTCTTT. As protein: CASSPGQLNTEAFF.